This T cell receptor (beta chain) originates from a study of blood T cells in healthy people across ages. A second roughly 6 to 11 cycle PCR used barcoded and J-beta primers. TCRdb recomputed calls from the 5' RACE reads with MiXCR, one row per CDR3 protein. The data hold about a million distinct CDR3 sequences, with less than 45% observed a single time. The CDR3 is made up of 12 amino acids. Germline assignment: CDR1 DFQATT and CDR2 SNEGSKA (reference sequence). Comments on this clonotype: A read error may explain this, as a much larger clone is one base away.

The specimen was blood. The chain has TRBV20-1 and TRBJ2-3; D possibly corresponds to TRBD1 (5 bases). The TCR was taken from a man between 18 and 35 years old in good health. CDR3 sequence reads: CIAPRQSDTQYF. CDR3 nucleotides: TGCATTGCTCCTCGACAGTCGGATACGCAGTATTTT.